What follows is one TCR beta chain and its context. The antigen is unknown. These data originate in a study of graft-versus-host responses after intestinal transplantation. In the study overall: All recipients got anti-thymocyte globulin induction, then tacrolimus and steroids for about 3 years.

The CDR3 has 15 residues. Germline assignment: CDR1 MGHRA and CDR2 YSYEKL. V was clipped by 0 bases and J by 4 bases, with 10 bases between them. Whole-study findings and limits: The authors found GvH clones in recipient marrow, some appearing first in ileum or blood.

TCRdb keeps only in-frame clones here, not all; method: immunoSEQ multiplex PCR. The table lists approximately 97,000 clones, 90% to 95% of them singletons. This specimen was unstimulated CD4+ T cells sorted from spleen or lymph node cells, taken before transplant. This receptor was identified in a human donor who was the organ donor for an intestinal transplant. The chain recombines TRBV4-1 with TRBJ1-5; D gene unclear. The CDR3 protein is CASSQDSQRNQPQHF. Written as DNA, the CDR3 is TGCGCCAGCAGCCAAGATAGTCAGCGGAATCAGCCCCAGCATTTT.